Sequencing of this T cell receptor (beta chain) was carried out in a study of cytomegalovirus exposure and HLA in healthy donors. Germline V lookup: CDR1 LNHDA, CDR2 SQIVND (reference sequence). The CDR3 loop spans 16 amino acids. V was clipped by 6 bases and J by 2 bases; unmatched bases: 9. Vbeta (60) and Jbeta (13) primers were used in the PCR. Here immunoSEQ multiplex PCR was the method, and the copy in TCRdb shows in-frame clones only, minus some. The sample includes around 140,000 clones, around 73% of them seen just once. The specimen sequenced was PBMCs. The V gene is TRBV19, the J gene TRBJ2-3; TRBD1 matches 9 bases. The TCR originated in a female donor in good health and CMV-seronegative. The chain's CDR3 is CASSYSGQGPTDTQYF. CDR3 DNA: TGTGCCAGTAGCTACAGCGGACAGGGGCCCACAGATACGCAGTATTTT.